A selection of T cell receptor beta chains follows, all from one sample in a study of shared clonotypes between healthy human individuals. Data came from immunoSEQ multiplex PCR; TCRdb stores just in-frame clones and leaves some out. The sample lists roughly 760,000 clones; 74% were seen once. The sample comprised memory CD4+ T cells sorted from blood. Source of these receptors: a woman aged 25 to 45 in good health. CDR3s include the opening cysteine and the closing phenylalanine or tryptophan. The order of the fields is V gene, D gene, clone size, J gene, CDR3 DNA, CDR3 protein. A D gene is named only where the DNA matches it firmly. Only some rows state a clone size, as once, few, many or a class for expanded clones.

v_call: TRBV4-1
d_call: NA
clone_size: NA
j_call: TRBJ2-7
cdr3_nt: TGCGCCAGCAGCCAAGGCGGGACGTACGAGCAGTACTTC
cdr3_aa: CASSQGGTYEQYF

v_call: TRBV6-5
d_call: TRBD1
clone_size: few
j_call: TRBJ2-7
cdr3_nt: TGTGCCAGCAGTTACCCAACAGGGGAAAAACTCGAGCAGTACTTC
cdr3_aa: CASSYPTGEKLEQYF

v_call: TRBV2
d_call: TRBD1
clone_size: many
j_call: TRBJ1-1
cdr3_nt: TGTGCCAGCAGTGGGGACAGGGTCAACACTGAAGCTTTCTTT
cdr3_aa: CASSGDRVNTEAFF

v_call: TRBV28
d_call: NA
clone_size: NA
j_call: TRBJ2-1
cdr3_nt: TGTGCCAGCAGTTCACTCCTCGGCGGGCAGTTCTTC
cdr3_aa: CASSSLLGGQFF

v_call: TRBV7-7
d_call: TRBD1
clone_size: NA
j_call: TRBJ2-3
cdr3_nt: TGTGCCAGCAGCAACGGACAGGGAACGTACGATACGCAGTATTTT
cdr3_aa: CASSNGQGTYDTQYF

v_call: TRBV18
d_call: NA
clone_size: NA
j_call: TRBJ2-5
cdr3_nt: TGTGCCAGCTCACCACCTCATGGCCAAGAGACCCAGTACTTC
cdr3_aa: CASSPPHGQETQYF

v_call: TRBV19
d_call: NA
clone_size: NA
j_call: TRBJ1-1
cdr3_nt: TGTGCCACGTCGGACCAAAGGCACACTGAAGCTTTCTTT
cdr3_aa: CATSDQRHTEAFF

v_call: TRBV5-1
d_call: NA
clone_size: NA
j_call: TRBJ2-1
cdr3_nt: TGCGCCAGCAGCTTGGAAGAGACTAGTATTAATGAGCAGTTCTTC
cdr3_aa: CASSLEETSINEQFF

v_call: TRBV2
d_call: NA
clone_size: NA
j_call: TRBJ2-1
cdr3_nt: TGTGCCAGCATCATGTCCCTCACCTACAATGAGCAGTTCTTC
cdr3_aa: CASIMSLTYNEQFF

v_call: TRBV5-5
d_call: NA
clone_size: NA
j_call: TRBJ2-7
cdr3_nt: TGTGCCAGCAGCTTCCTGAAAACGAACTACGAGCAGTACTTC
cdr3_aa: CASSFLKTNYEQYF

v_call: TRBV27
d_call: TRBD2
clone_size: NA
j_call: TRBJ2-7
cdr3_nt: TGTGCCAGCAGCAGCCCCTCTAGCGGAGCCTACGAGCAGTACTTC
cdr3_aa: CASSSPSSGAYEQYF

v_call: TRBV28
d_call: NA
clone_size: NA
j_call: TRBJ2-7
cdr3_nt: TGTGCCAGCAGTTATCAGCTCTACGAGCAGTACTTC
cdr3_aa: CASSYQLYEQYF